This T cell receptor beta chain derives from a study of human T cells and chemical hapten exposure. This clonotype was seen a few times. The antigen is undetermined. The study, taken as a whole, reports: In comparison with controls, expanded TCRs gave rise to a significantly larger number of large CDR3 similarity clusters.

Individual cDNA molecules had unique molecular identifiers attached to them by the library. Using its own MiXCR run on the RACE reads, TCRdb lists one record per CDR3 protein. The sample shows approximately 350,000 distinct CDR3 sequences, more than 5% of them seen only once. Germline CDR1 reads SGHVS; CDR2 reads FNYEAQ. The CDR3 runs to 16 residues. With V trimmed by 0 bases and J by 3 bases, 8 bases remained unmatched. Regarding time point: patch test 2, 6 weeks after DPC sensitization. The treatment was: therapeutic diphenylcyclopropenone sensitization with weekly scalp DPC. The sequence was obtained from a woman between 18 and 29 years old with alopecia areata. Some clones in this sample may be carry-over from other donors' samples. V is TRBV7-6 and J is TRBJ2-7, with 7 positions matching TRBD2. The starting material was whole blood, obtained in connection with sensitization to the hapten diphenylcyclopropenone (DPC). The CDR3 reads CASSLAGGLAVYEQYF. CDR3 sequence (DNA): TGTGCCAGCAGCTTAGCTGGTGGGCTAGCGGTCTACGAGCAGTACTTC. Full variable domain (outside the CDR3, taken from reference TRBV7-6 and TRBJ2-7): GAGVSQSPRYKVTKRGQDVALRCDPISGHVSLYWYRQALGQGPEFLTYFNYEAQQDKSGLPNDRFSAERPEGSISTLTIQRTEQRDSAMYRCASSLAGGLAVYEQYFGPGTRLTVT.